This record covers a single T cell receptor (beta chain). What this receptor recognizes is not known. Compared with germline, one end of the junction differs, possibly owing to a read error. This specimen belongs to a study of CD8+CD57+ T cells in acquired aplastic anemia (dated by TCRdb to between 2018 and 2020). Study-wide context: A mean of around 3.2 ug of DNA, ranging from about 0.19 to 27.4 ug, was extracted from sorted CD4+ and CD8+ cells. Healthy donor samples averaged around 9.8 million reads for CD4+ and under 12 million for CD8+ cells.

Genomic DNA was used as template for profiling of TCR beta VDJ combinations and CDR3 sequences. TCR repertoire sequencing was run on an Illumina HiSeq 2000. The study's own analysis went as follows. TRBV/TRBJ rearrangement plots, CDR3 size and DJ length profiles, and Simpson's diversity index were used to assess repertoires. Whichever DNA sequence was most abundant in the deep sequencing data was defined as the immunodominant clone. CDR3 amino acid sequences were screened for sharing across subjects and were compared with published repertoires and the VDJdb database. TCRdb redid the processing of the public reads, applying fastp at Q25 and MiXCR, and retained in-frame beta chains. Rows matching on CDR3 protein sequence are summarized as one entry with the most common DNA and genes. The V and J calls, along with clone size, are taken from TCRdb and not from the paper's own processing. The sample table holds 90,000 to 130,000 distinct CDR3 sequences, of which about half were seen once. The leading ten clones occupy roughly 30% of the sample.

What the research found in general, with its limitations: Twenty-nine CD8+ CDR3 sequences were shared between patients and controls but appeared highly expressed in patients and within their immunodominant clones. CD8+ Simpson's diversity did not differ significantly between patients and healthy controls (P=0.060).

Per the germline V gene, ENHRY is the CDR1 and SYGVKD is the CDR2. The CDR3 has 15 amino acids, counting the end cysteine and phenylalanine. Of all the DNA, just the CDR3 is kept, 45 bases in frame from base 1. TCR repertoires of sorted CD4+ and CD8+ blood T cells from severe aplastic anemia patients and healthy subjects were deep-sequenced in the study. Ficoll-Paque density gradient centrifugation was used to isolate peripheral blood mononuclear cells. Before DNA was extracted, CD4+ and CD8+ T cells were sorted using either FACS or magnetic beads. Sequences were obtained from sorted CD4+, CD8+, or CD8+CD57+ T cells (not recorded which) from PBMCs. This chain is built from TRBV10-3 and TRBJ2-1; the D gene assignment is perhaps TRBD1 or TRBD2, with each matching 5 bases. The TCR originated in a human donor in good health, serving as a control. This receptor carries the CDR3 CAISDPGTFYNEQFF. The sequence in DNA is TGCGCCATCAGTGACCCCGGGACCTTTTACAATGAGCAGTTCTTC.